This T cell receptor (beta chain) was recovered during a study of blood T cell repertoires in COVID-19. On the study more broadly: From the United States, Italy and Spain came samples of acute and convalescent COVID-19.

The CDR3 covers 14 residues. Per germline, CDR1 MDHEN and CDR2 SYDVKM. Trimming removed 8 bases from V and 5 bases from J; junction bases left unmatched: 11. Everyone who took part was roughly 18 to 89 years old, and they came from 20 to 25 US areas. Participant-reported clinical history was the basis for cohort assignment. Methods used by the authors: Reference gene primer amplification gave nucleated cell count estimates. The data were produced by immunoSEQ multiplex PCR, yet TCRdb's version contains in-frame clones alone and is incomplete. The V and J calls and clone size were taken over from that table, and D and trimming were inferred from the DNA. The data show about 250,000 clones, roughly nine tenths seen once.

The sequencing input was PBMCs or T cells enriched from blood (not recorded which). V usage is TRBV28 and J usage is TRBJ2-5; 7 bases fit TRBD1. This sequence was found in a woman aged 18-29 years who had recovered from COVID-19. CDR3 sequence (DNA): TGTGCCAGCCAGCGTCCAGGGGGAAGGGAGACCCAGTACTTC. Translated: CASQRPGGRETQYF.